The entry below gives a single TCR beta chain sequence along with its context. The antigen is unknown. Cells designated naive CD8 were CD45RO-negative and were positively selected for CCR7, with terminally differentiated effector memory CD45RA+ cells excluded. The study drew its donors from healthy HIV-negative adults without recent acute infections or vaccinations. These data are taken from a study of shared clonotypes between healthy human individuals. Regarding the study as a whole: Several donors had 5% to 6% of their naive CD4 clonotypes in common. Non-shared clonotypes were found to have lower generation probabilities than the clonotypes that were shared by all four of the sorted-subset donors.

Profiling relied on immunoSEQ multiplex PCR, and the TCRdb table lists in-frame clones only, not all of them. The sample has about 2 million clones; about 95% are singletons. This clonotype was sampled from a man aged 18 to 30 in good health. The sequencing input was naive CD8+ T cells sorted from blood.

For the CDR3, the DNA is TGCGCCAGCAGTGAGACCAGACCGAGCTCCTACAATGAGCAGTTCTTC. The encoded protein is CASSETRPSSYNEQFF. This rearrangement joins TRBV10-2 to TRBJ2-1; D unclear. Germline V gene lookup returns CDR1 WSHSY and CDR2 SAAADI. The length of the CDR3 is 16 residues. The V and J ends lost 2 bases and 0 bases respectively, with 11 bases between them.